This T cell receptor beta chain appears in the sequencing data of a study of T-cell reconstitution after alpha-beta-depleted transplantation in children. There are 12 residues in the CDR3. V lost 1 base to trimming and J lost 12 bases, with 15 bases between them. CDR1 GTSNPN and CDR2 SVGIG come from the germline V gene (reference sequence). As it was prepared, the TCRbeta library received unique molecular identifiers. MiXCR, run by TCRdb on the PCR reads, gives a single entry per CDR3 protein. Here the sample spans about 610,000 distinct CDR3 sequences, roughly 10% being singletons. The chain couples TRBV30 to TRBJ2-5; possible D gene TRBD2, 5 bases. This TCR came from a human donor who donated a stem cell graft to a child with acute myeloid leukemia. Source: PBMCs from the stem cell graft donor, taken from the stem cell graft. The CDR3 nucleotides read TGTGCCTGGAGTGGGCGGACCGGGGTTGAGTACTTC. Its translation is CAWSGRTGVEYF.